This T cell receptor (beta chain) was documented in a study of blood T cells in healthy people across ages. The overall study: Using template switching, researchers captured about one barcoded beta molecule for each two T cells.

Study-wide results and limits: Unknown donor CMV status possibly confounded expanded clonotype changes.

Using a J-beta primer mix together with a sample-barcoded 5' primer, a second PCR was run for roughly 6 to 11 cycles. Through a template-switch adaptor with 12 random nucleotides, each cDNA molecule received a tag. TCRdb used MiXCR to reprocess the 5' RACE reads, holding one entry per CDR3 protein. Seen here are about 1.1 million distinct CDR3 sequences, about two fifths observed once, and the top ten hold around 13%. Turning to this clonotype: Its antigen is as yet unknown.

Trimming left V 0 bases short and J 0 bases short, with 9 bases between. This CDR3 comprises 16 residues. Germline CDR1 LGHDT, CDR2 YNNKEL (reference sequence). This rearrangement joins TRBV3-1 to TRBJ2-1, with D hard to call. The TCR originated in a man between 18 and 29 years old in good health. Sequencing was performed on blood. For the CDR3, the DNA is TGTGCCAGCAGCCAAGACCTCTTGAGCTCCTACAATGAGCAGTTCTTC. Translating it yields CASSQDLLSSYNEQFF.